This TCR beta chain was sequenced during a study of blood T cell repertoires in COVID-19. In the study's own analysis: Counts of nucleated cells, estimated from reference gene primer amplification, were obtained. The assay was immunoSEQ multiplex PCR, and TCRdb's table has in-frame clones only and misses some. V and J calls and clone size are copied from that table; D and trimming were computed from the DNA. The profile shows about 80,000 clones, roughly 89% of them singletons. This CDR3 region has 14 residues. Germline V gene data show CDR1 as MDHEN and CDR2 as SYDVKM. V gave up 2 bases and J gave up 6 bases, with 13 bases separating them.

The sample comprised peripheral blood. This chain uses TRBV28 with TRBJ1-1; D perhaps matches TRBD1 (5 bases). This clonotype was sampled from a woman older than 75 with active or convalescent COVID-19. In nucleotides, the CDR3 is TGTGCCAGCAGTTTACAAGCAGGGTTCGCTGAAGCTTTCTTT. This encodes CASSLQAGFAEAFF. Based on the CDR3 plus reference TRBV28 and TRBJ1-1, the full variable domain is DVKVTQSSRYLVKRTGEKVFLECVQDMDHENMFWYRQDPGLGLRLIYFSYDVKMKEKGDIPEGYSVSREKKERFSLILESASTNQTSMYLCASSLQAGFAEAFFGQGTRLTVV.